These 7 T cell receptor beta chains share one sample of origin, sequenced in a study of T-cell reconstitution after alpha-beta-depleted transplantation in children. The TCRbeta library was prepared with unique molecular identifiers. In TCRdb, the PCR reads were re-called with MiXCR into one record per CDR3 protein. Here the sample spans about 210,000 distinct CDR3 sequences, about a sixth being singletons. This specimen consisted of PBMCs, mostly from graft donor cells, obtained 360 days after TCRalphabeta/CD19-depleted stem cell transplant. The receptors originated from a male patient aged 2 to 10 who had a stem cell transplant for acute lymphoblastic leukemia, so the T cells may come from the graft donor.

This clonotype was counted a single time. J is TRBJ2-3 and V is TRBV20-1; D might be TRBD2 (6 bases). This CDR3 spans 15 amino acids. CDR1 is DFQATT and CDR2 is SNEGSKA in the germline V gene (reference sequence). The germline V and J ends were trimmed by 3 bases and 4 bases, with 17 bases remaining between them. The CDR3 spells CSASLAGLSPDTQYF. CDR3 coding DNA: TGCAGTGCTAGTCTGGCGGGGTTGTCCCCAGATACGCAGTATTTT.

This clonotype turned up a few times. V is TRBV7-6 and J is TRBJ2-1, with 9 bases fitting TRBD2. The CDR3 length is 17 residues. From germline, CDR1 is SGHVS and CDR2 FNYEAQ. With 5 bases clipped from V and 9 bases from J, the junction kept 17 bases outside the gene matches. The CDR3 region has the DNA TGTGCCAGCAGCCCCGTTGGTGGGGCGGGGGGGCATGGTGAGCAGTTCTTC. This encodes CASSPVGGAGGHGEQFF.

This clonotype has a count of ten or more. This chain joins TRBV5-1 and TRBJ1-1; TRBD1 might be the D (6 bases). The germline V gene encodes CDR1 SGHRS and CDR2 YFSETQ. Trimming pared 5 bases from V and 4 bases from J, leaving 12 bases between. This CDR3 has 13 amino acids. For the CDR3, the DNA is TGCGCCAGCAGTTTACAGGGTACCACTGAAGCTTTCTTT. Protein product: CASSLQGTTEAFF.

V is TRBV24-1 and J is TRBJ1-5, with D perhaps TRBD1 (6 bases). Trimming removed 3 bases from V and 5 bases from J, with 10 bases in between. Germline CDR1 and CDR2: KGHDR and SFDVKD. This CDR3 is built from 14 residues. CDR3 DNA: TGTGCCACCAGTGATCTGAGGGGGGATCAGCCCCAGCATTTT. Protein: CATSDLRGDQPQHF.

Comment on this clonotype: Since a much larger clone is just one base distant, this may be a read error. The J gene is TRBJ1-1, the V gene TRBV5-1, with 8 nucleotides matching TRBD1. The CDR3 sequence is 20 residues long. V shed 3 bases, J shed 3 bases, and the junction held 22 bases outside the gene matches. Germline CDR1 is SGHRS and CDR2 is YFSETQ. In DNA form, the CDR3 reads TGCGCCAGCAGCTCACTGGACAGGGTTTTTAGCCCTTTTAAGGACACTGAAGCTTTCTTT. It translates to CASSSLDRVFSPFKDTEAFF.

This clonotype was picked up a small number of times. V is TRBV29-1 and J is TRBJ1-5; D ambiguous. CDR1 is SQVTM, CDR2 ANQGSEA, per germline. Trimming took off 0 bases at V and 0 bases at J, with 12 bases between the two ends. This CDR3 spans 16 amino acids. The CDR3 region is CSVEDMGDYSNQPQHF. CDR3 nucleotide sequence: TGCAGCGTTGAAGATATGGGCGATTATAGCAATCAGCCCCAGCATTTT.

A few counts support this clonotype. The CDR3 DNA follows: TGCAGCTCCCGCGACGGGAGCCACGAGCAGTACTTC. This codes for CSSRDGSHEQYF. The rearrangement joins TRBV29-1 to TRBJ2-7, with D possibly being TRBD2 (6 bases). CDR1 and CDR2 (germline): SQVTM, ANQGSEA. The CDR3 covers 12 residues. V lost 8 bases to trimming and J lost 5 bases, with 16 bases between them.